This entry features one T cell receptor (beta chain) sequence. Its antigen is unidentified. This entry is derived from a study of cytomegalovirus exposure and HLA in healthy donors. From germline, CDR1 is KGHSH and CDR2 LQKENI. J was trimmed by 7 bases and V by 2 bases; bases with no gene match: 6. There are 15 residues in the CDR3. The study's findings and limits: CMV serostatus was the sole immune exposure information available. Fewer N-insertions than the approximately 700-donor mean were reportedly shown by an Asian-associated ancestry cluster in a later analysis. Indistinguishable V segments such as TRBV6-2 and TRBV6-3 were excluded. Analyses of presence/absence relied on an assumption of roughly uniform sequencing depth across donors.

Use of 60 Vbeta and 13 Jbeta primers characterized the PCR. Clones were sequenced by immunoSEQ multiplex PCR, and TCRdb holds only the in-frame ones, with some missing. The data hold some 150,000 clones, with about four fifths observed a single time. This TCR was recovered from a man aged 50 or older in good health and CMV-seropositive. The sample was PBMCs. The gene calls are TRBV18 and TRBJ2-2; 8 positions match TRBD1. The CDR3 sequence: CASSPRTGRVGELFF. The CDR3 nucleotides read TGTGCCAGCTCACCAAGGACAGGGCGTGTCGGGGAGCTGTTTTTT.